Below are 9 T cell receptor beta chains sequenced from a single sample in a study of blood T cell repertoires in COVID-19. Measured with immunoSEQ multiplex PCR; TCRdb has only the in-frame clones, and not every one. This sample has around 140,000 clones, with around 80% found just once. The sample was PBMCs or T cells enriched from blood (not recorded which). Receptor source: a man aged 40-49 years with acute COVID-19.

The rearrangement joins TRBV28 to TRBJ1-1; D unresolved. Trimming removed 5 bases at V and 4 bases at J, with 8 bases between. CDR3 length equals 12 residues. The germline CDR1 and CDR2 sequences are MDHEN and SYDVKM. CDR3 in DNA: TGTGCCAGCAGTCCTTTCGGCACTGAAGCTTTCTTT. This translates into CASSPFGTEAFF.

V gene TRBV4-1 combines with J gene TRBJ2-6; D unresolved. V was shortened by 0 bases and J by 0 bases, with 6 bases between the two germline ends. The CDR3 is 16 residues long. Germline V gives CDR1 MGHRA, CDR2 YSYEKL. The CDR3 DNA reads as TGCGCCAGCAGCCAAGATTATAACTCTGGGGCCAACGTCCTGACTTTC. Its translation is CASSQDYNSGANVLTF.

The chain couples TRBV28 to TRBJ2-2; possibly TRBD1 for D (6 bases). The length of the CDR3 is 15 residues. Germline-derived CDR1 and CDR2 are MDHEN and SYDVKM. Trimming took 7 bases from V and 6 from J, leaving 18 bases between them. CDR3 in amino acids: CASTRPGDEAGELFF. In nucleotides, the CDR3 is TGTGCCAGCACCCGGCCAGGGGATGAGGCCGGGGAGCTGTTTTTT.

The genes are TRBV12-5 and TRBJ2-1; TRBD2 might be the D (6 bases). The CDR3 is made up of 15 amino acids. Germline assignment: CDR1 LGHNT and CDR2 FRNRAP. Trimming took off 7 bases at V and 2 bases at J, with 15 bases between the two ends. The CDR3 loop reads CASAPGDFAYNEQFF. As DNA, the CDR3 is TGTGCTAGTGCCCCCGGGGACTTTGCCTACAATGAGCAGTTCTTC.

This sequence joins TRBV5-6 and TRBJ1-6, with 8 bases identical to TRBD1. Germline V lookup: CDR1 SGHDT, CDR2 YYEEEE. The CDR3 runs to 17 residues. With V trimmed by 4 bases and J by 0 bases, 6 bases remained unmatched. In nucleotides, the CDR3 is TGTGCCAGCAGCCTCAGGGGGCTCCGCTCCTATAATTCACCCCTCCACTTT. This encodes CASSLRGLRSYNSPLHF.

The chain couples TRBV3-1 (or the pseudogene TRBV3-2) to TRBJ1-5, with a possible D match to TRBD1 (5 bases). This CDR3 spans 15 amino acids. Germline V lookup: CDR1 LGHDT, CDR2 YNNKEL (reference sequence). The V end was cut by 0 bases, the J end by 4 bases, with 10 bases between. CDR3 sequence reads: CASSQDTGTNQPQHF. The CDR3 DNA reads TGTGCCAGCAGCCAAGATACGGGGACTAATCAGCCCCAGCATTTT.

The V and J genes are TRBV7-9 and TRBJ2-2; TRBD2 aligns across 8 bases. This CDR3 comprises 16 residues. Trimming at V came to 1 base and at J to 4 bases, leaving 5 bases not matched to a gene. Germline V gives CDR1 SEHNR, CDR2 FQNEAQ (reference sequence). The CDR3 reads CASSLGASGLTGELFF. The CDR3 nucleotides read TGTGCCAGCAGCTTAGGGGCTAGCGGGCTCACCGGGGAGCTGTTTTTT.

A few counts support this clone. This chain joins TRBV6-4 and TRBJ1-5; D may be TRBD1 (6 bases). Trimming took 6 bases from V and 0 from J, leaving 15 bases between them. From germline, CDR1 is MRHNA and CDR2 SNTAGT. There are 16 residues in the CDR3. In DNA, the CDR3 is TGTGCCAGCAGGGCGGGGGGCGATTATAGCAATCAGCCCCAGCATTTT. This encodes CASRAGGDYSNQPQHF.

The rearrangement uses TRBV6-5 and TRBJ1-1, with TRBD1 identical over 7 bases. The length of the CDR3 is 14 residues. CDR1 and CDR2 (germline): MNHEY, SVGAGI. J gave up 1 base and V 6 bases, and 5 bases lay outside the gene matches. The CDR3 region is CASSRNRGNTEAFF. The CDR3 DNA reads as TGTGCCAGCAGCAGGAACAGGGGGAACACTGAAGCTTTCTTT.